This is a list of T cell receptor beta chains from one sample in a study of regulatory and conventional T cells in RAG deficiency. Sequenced by immunoSEQ multiplex PCR; TCRdb stores in-frame clones only, minus some. The sample includes 30,000 to 40,000 clones, about nine tenths seen only once; the top ten take roughly an eighth. These data were also reused for a study on regulatory T cells.

The sequenced sample consisted of CD8+ T cells sorted from blood. Source of these receptors: a human donor in good health. Each CDR3 is given with its conserved first and last residue. A D gene is named only where the DNA matches it firmly. For some rows the clone size is stated as once, few or many, or as a class when expanded; others skip it.

j_call,cdr3_length,d_call,v_call,clone_size,cdr3_nt,cdr3_aa
TRBJ2-7,14,.,TRBV14,.,TGTGCCAGCAGCCAAGCGAGCGGGCGCTACGAGCAGTACTTC,CASSQASGRYEQYF
TRBJ1-1,13,.,TRBV2,.,TGTGCCAGCAGTGAAGCGTTCTTCACTGAAGCTTTCTTT,CASSEAFFTEAFF
TRBJ2-3,11,.,TRBV20-1,.,TGCAGTGCTAGATGGGTAGATACGCAGTATTTT,CSARWVDTQYF
TRBJ1-2,14,.,TRBV4-1,.,TGCGCCAGCAGCCAAGAATTGGCGGTCTATGGCTACACCTTC,CASSQELAVYGYTF
TRBJ2-1,13,.,TRBV4-1,.,TGCGCCAGCAGCCTCGCCAAGGACAATGAGCAGTTCTTC,CASSLAKDNEQFF
TRBJ2-5,14,TRBD1,TRBV2,.,TGTGCCAGCAATTCCGACAGGGCTGGGGAGACCCAGTACTTC,CASNSDRAGETQYF
TRBJ2-2,15,.,TRBV25-1,.,TGTGCCAGCAGTGTAGCCGGGAAGAACACCGGGGAGCTGTTTTTT,CASSVAGKNTGELFF
TRBJ2-3,14,.,TRBV27,.,TGTGCCAGCAGTTTATACTCTAGCACAGATACGCAGTATTTT,CASSLYSSTDTQYF
TRBJ2-3,11,.,TRBV20-1,.,TGCAGTGCTAAGGACCCCCTGGGGCAGTATTTT,CSAKDPLGQYF
TRBJ2-2,15,.,TRBV6-5,.,TGTGCCAGCAGTTACGGAGACAGACTCACCGGGGAGCTGTTTTTT,CASSYGDRLTGELFF
TRBJ2-7,14,.,TRBV19,few,TGTGCCAGTAGTATAGACCGGGAGTCCTACGAGCAGTACTTC,CASSIDRESYEQYF
TRBJ2-7,15,TRBD1,TRBV28,.,TGTGCCAGCAGTGGACAGGACAGGGTAGGGTACGAGCAGTACTTC,CASSGQDRVGYEQYF
TRBJ1-1,13,.,TRBV28,few,TGTGCCAGCAGTTTAGGGGGAATCGTTGAAGCTTTCTTT,CASSLGGIVEAFF
TRBJ2-1,15,.,TRBV2,.,TGTGCCAGCAGTGAAGCGGGTCAAGCCTACAATGAGCAGTTCTTC,CASSEAGQAYNEQFF
TRBJ1-1,17,TRBD1,TRBV7-9,.,TGTGCCAGCAGCTTAGTGGGACAGGGAGGATTGAACACTGAAGCTTTCTTT,CASSLVGQGGLNTEAFF
TRBJ1-5,17,.,TRBV19,.,TGTGCCAGTAGTATAGATCTTGGCAGGGGTGGCAATCAGCCCCAGCATTTT,CASSIDLGRGGNQPQHF
TRBJ2-4,10,.,TRBV7-6,.,TGTGACAGCTGTCTGGGGGATCCGTACTTC,CDSCLGDPYF
TRBJ2-1,17,.,TRBV4-1,.,TGCGCCAGCAGCCAAGACCCGCCCCTTGGGGATTACAATGAGCAGTTCTTC,CASSQDPPLGDYNEQFF
TRBJ2-5,14,.,TRBV11-2,.,TGTGCCAGCAGCCCGTCAGGAGAAAGAGAGACCCAGTACTTC,CASSPSGERETQYF
TRBJ1-2,17,TRBD1,TRBV28,.,TGTGCCAGCAGCAACCTTTTGAGGGACAGGGGGCGACATGGCTACACCTTC,CASSNLLRDRGRHGYTF
TRBJ1-2,14,.,TRBV11-2,.,TGTGCCAGCAGCTTGAGCCCGACAGGCGATGGCTACACCTTC,CASSLSPTGDGYTF
TRBJ1-1,13,.,TRBV7-9,.,TGTGCCAGCAGCTTAGGGGATCTCGCTGAAGCTTTCTTT,CASSLGDLAEAFF
TRBJ1-1,14,TRBD1,TRBV29-1,.,TGCAGCGTCGATCCGACAGGGGGCATTGCTGAAGCTTTCTTT,CSVDPTGGIAEAFF
TRBJ1-4,11,.,TRBV6-5,.,TGTGCCAGCAGGGGTACGGAAAAACTGTTTTTT,CASRGTEKLFF
TRBJ2-7,12,TRBD1,TRBV28,once,TGTGCCAGCAGTCAGGGGGCGCGGGAGCAGTACTTC,CASSQGAREQYF
TRBJ1-1,15,.,TRBV18,.,TGTGCCAGCTCACCTACCGCAGGCGTGAACACTGAAGCTTTCTTT,CASSPTAGVNTEAFF
TRBJ2-1,17,TRBD2,TRBV11-2,.,TGTGCCAGCAGCTTAGAGGGGCTAGCGGGGCGAAACAATGAGCAGTTCTTC,CASSLEGLAGRNNEQFF
TRBJ1-3,11,.,TRBV20-1,.,TGCAGTGGTGTCTCTGGAAACACCATATATTTT,CSGVSGNTIYF
TRBJ1-6,14,.,TRBV27,.,TGTGCCAGCAGTTTATCGCCCACGGGTTCACCCCTCCACTTT,CASSLSPTGSPLHF
TRBJ1-6,15,.,TRBV7-3,.,TGTGCCAGCAGCCCCGCAAGGGTGGATAATTCACCCCTCCACTTT,CASSPARVDNSPLHF
TRBJ1-3,16,.,TRBV4-1,.,TGCGCCAGCAGCCAAGGCTGGGCTGACTCTGGAAACACCATATATTTT,CASSQGWADSGNTIYF
TRBJ2-1,14,.,TRBV5-1,.,TGCGCCAGCAGCTTGGTCTTGGGCTACAATGAGCAGTTCTTC,CASSLVLGYNEQFF
TRBJ2-3,12,.,TRBV2,.,TGTGCCAGCAGTGAAATCCTACATACGCAGTATTTT,CASSEILHTQYF
TRBJ1-2,12,TRBD1,TRBV5-1,.,TGCGCCAGCAGCCCCCCAGGGGGAGGCTACACCTTC,CASSPPGGGYTF
TRBJ1-4,14,TRBD1,TRBV6-1,.,TGTGCCAGCAGTGAGACAGGGGTTAATGAAAAACTGTTTTTT,CASSETGVNEKLFF
TRBJ2-7,15,.,TRBV6-1,.,TGTGCCAGCAGTGAAATCGGTGAGGGGACTTCCGAGCAGTACTTC,CASSEIGEGTSEQYF
TRBJ2-1,15,.,TRBV15,.,TGTGCCACCAGCAGCCGGACACCCGGGGTCAATGAGCAGTTCTTC,CATSSRTPGVNEQFF
TRBJ2-1,14,.,TRBV12-2,.,TGCGCAAGTCGCTGGCTTAGCGAGCCTTATGAGCAGTTCTTC,CASRWLSEPYEQFF
TRBJ2-7,14,TRBD1,TRBV6-5,.,TGTGCCAGCAGGCCCGGGACAGGGCCCCTCGAGCAGTACTTC,CASRPGTGPLEQYF
TRBJ1-6,15,TRBD1,TRBV6-5,.,TGTGCCAGCAGAGGTATAGGGGGCAAGAGGTCACCCCTCCACTTT,CASRGIGGKRSPLHF
TRBJ2-1,15,TRBD2,TRBV19,.,TGTGCCAGTAGTGTCCTAGCGGGGGCCGTGCCTGAGCAGTTCTTC,CASSVLAGAVPEQFF